This passage covers 14 T cell receptor beta chains from one sample sequenced in a study of cytomegalovirus exposure and HLA in healthy donors. In the PCR, 60 Vbeta and 13 Jbeta primers were used. Clones were sequenced by immunoSEQ multiplex PCR, and TCRdb holds only the in-frame ones, with some missing. The top ten hold 1.4% of the sample, which has about 180,000 clones, around four fifths seen once. The sequencing input was PBMCs. These receptors were obtained from a young man in good health and CMV-seronegative.

This clone was counted only a few times. The chain recombines TRBV5-4 with TRBJ2-4; maybe TRBD2 (5 bases). Germline V gene sequence: CDR1 SGHNT, CDR2 YYREEE (reference sequence). V was shortened by 2 bases and J by 9 bases, with 21 bases between the two germline ends. CDR3 size: 16 residues. The CDR3 reads CASSFGASRDSGIQYF. CDR3 DNA: TGTGCCAGCAGCTTCGGAGCGTCTCGGGATTCCGGCATTCAGTACTTC.

The V call is TRBV5-4, the J call TRBJ1-2; a weak D match, TRBD1 (6 bases). Trimming pared 4 bases from V and 3 bases from J, leaving 10 bases between. Looked up from germline, CDR1 is SGHNT and CDR2 is YYREEE (reference sequence). The CDR3 runs to 13 residues. DNA of the CDR3: TGTGCCAGCAGCCTGGGGGCAGACTATGGCTACACCTTC. Residues: CASSLGADYGYTF.

This chain connects TRBV4-3 to TRBJ1-5; tentatively, D is TRBD1 (5 bases). V shed 0 bases and J shed 1 base, with 16 bases lying between them. Per the germline V gene, CDR1 is LGHNA and CDR2 is YSLEER. The CDR3 is 18 residues long. The chain's CDR3 is CASSQEGLLGCSNQPQHF. The DNA for the CDR3 is TGCGCCAGCAGCCAAGAGGGGCTCTTGGGATGCAGCAATCAGCCCCAGCATTTT.

This chain uses TRBV7-2 with TRBJ1-1; D gene unclear. This CDR3 has 14 residues. Trimming removed 5 bases at V and 2 bases at J, with 12 bases between. Germline values: CDR1 SGHTA, CDR2 FQGNSA. CDR3 in amino acids: CASSLTQGNTEAFF. DNA of the CDR3: TGTGCCAGCAGCCTGACACAAGGAAACACTGAAGCTTTCTTT.

This clone was counted only a few times. This chain links TRBV6-4 with TRBJ2-3; 7 positions agree with TRBD1. Looked up from germline, CDR1 is MRHNA and CDR2 is SNTAGT. Trimming at V came to 3 bases and at J to 6 bases, leaving 9 bases not matched to a gene. The CDR3 spans 15 residues. CDR3: CASSEVAGGADTQYF. In DNA form, the CDR3 reads TGTGCCAGCAGTGAGGTGGCAGGGGGTGCGGATACGCAGTATTTT.

This chain links TRBV21-1 with TRBJ2-7; the table's D call, TRBD2, was not checked against the DNA. TRBV21-1 is termed a pseudogene. The CDR3 consists of 15 residues. DNA for the CDR3: TGTGCCAGCAGCAAAGCGACCCTATTAGCCGACGAGCAGTACTTC. Translating gives CASSKATLLADEQYF.

The rearrangement joins TRBV19 to TRBJ1-2; weak D call: TRBD1 (5 bases). This CDR3 contains 15 residues. Germline V lookup: CDR1 LNHDA, CDR2 SQIVND (reference sequence). V was shortened by 3 bases and J by 6 bases, with 17 bases between the two germline ends. The CDR3 sequence: CASSMSPTANDGYTF. For the CDR3, the DNA is TGTGCCAGTAGTATGTCGCCGACAGCCAATGATGGCTACACCTTC.

This clone was seen once. The germline gene is not matched at one end of the junction; a read error may be the cause. The chain has TRBV5-1 and TRBJ2-5; 14 bases are a match to TRBD2. Germline CDR1 SGHRS, CDR2 YFSETQ. The CDR3 runs to 16 residues. CDR3 residues: CVSSLTSGGVQETQYF. The CDR3 region has the DNA TGCGTCAGCAGCTTGACTAGCGGGGGGGTCCAAGAGACCCAGTACTTC.

The rearrangement links TRBV15 to TRBJ2-7, with TRBD2 identical over 9 bases. This CDR3 is built from 14 residues. Germline values: CDR1 LNHNV, CDR2 YYDKDF (reference sequence). Trimming took 2 bases from V and 7 from J; bases not matched to a gene: 6. CDR3 in DNA: TGTGCCACCAGCAGACGGTCCGGACTAGCGGAGCAGTACTTC. The encoded protein is CATSRRSGLAEQYF.

V gene TRBV6-5 combines with J gene TRBJ2-5; perhaps TRBD1 as D (7 bases). CDR1 is MNHEY, CDR2 SVGAGI, per germline. The germline V and J ends were trimmed by 7 bases and 5 bases, with 14 bases remaining between them. The CDR3 covers 13 residues. This CDR3 reads CASTATGRETQYF. In DNA, the CDR3 is TGTGCCAGCACCGCGACAGGGAGGGAGACCCAGTACTTC.

This clone was detected only a few times. V gene TRBV5-4 combines with J gene TRBJ1-2, with 8 bases lining up with TRBD1. V shed 0 bases and J 9 bases; nucleotides not matched to a gene: 16. The CDR3 covers 17 residues. CDR1 SGHNT and CDR2 YYREEE come from the germline V gene (reference sequence). The CDR3 reads CASSLEGRGRGNGSYTF. CDR3 in DNA: TGTGCCAGCAGCTTGGAGGGCAGGGGGCGCGGAAATGGTAGCTACACCTTC.

This chain connects TRBV7-2 to TRBJ2-7, with D hard to call. The CDR3 length is 15 residues. The germline V gene encodes CDR1 SGHTA and CDR2 FQGNSA. Trimming removed 0 bases from V and 3 bases from J, with 12 bases in between. The CDR3, as DNA: TGTGCCAGCAGCTTAGCTGGGCAGCCTATCTACGAGCAGTACTTC. Translated: CASSLAGQPIYEQYF.

This clone was seen a handful of times. V is TRBV23-1 and J is TRBJ1-5; no clear D gene. TRBV23-1 is filed as an ORF, its function uncertain. This CDR3 is built from 16 residues. V was clipped by 7 bases and J by 3 bases, with 19 bases between them. CDR3: CASNHGGCGDNQPQHF. CDR3 nucleotide sequence: TGCGCCAGCAACCATGGAGGGTGCGGGGACAATCAGCCCCAGCATTTT.

The V call is TRBV27, the J call TRBJ2-1; a weak D match, TRBD2 (7 bases). V was pared by 2 bases and J by 8 bases, with 19 bases between. CDR3 length: 16 amino acids. Germline V gives CDR1 MNHEY, CDR2 SMNVEV (reference sequence). CDR3 coding DNA: TGTGCCAGCAGTTTAGTGGGGGCGGGGGTAGCGCATGAGCAGTTCTTC. This codes for CASSLVGAGVAHEQFF.